One and the same sample provided the 23 T cell receptor beta chains below, sequenced in a study of T cells after yellow fever vaccination. MiXCR, applied by TCRdb to the 5' RACE reads, yields one record per CDR3 protein. The profile shows under 600,000 distinct CDR3 sequences, about 14% of them singletons. Source: PBMCs, taken on the day of the yellow fever booster vaccination. The receptors originated from a man between 25 and 39 years old who received the YFV17D yellow fever vaccine.

This chain links TRBV20-1 with TRBJ2-5, with a possible D match to TRBD1 (6 bases). The V and J ends lost 6 bases and 5 bases respectively, with 19 bases between them. CDR1 and CDR2 (germline): DFQATT, SNEGSKA (reference sequence). The CDR3 is 14 amino acids. This CDR3 reads CSAYRALEEETQYF. The CDR3 nucleotides read TGCAGTGCCTACAGGGCTCTGGAGGAGGAGACCCAGTACTTC.

In its sample, this clonotype was seen many times. The chain is built from TRBV7-8 and TRBJ2-4; D gene unclear. The CDR3 is 15 amino acids. Trimming shortened V by 1 base and J by 11 bases, and 18 bases separated the two germline ends. From germline, CDR1 is SGHVS and CDR2 FQNEAQ. This chain's CDR3 is CASSLDPISGSLQYF. The CDR3 region has the DNA TGTGCCAGCAGCTTAGATCCTATATCGGGCAGCCTTCAGTACTTC.

This clonotype was seen more than once but under ten times. This rearrangement joins TRBV24-1 to TRBJ1-4, with D perhaps TRBD1 (6 bases). With 9 bases removed from V and 5 bases from J, the gap between germline ends came to 15 bases. Germline V gives CDR1 KGHDR, CDR2 SFDVKD. The CDR3 covers 14 residues. The CDR3 region has the DNA TGTGCCACCGCCTCCCAGGGGAAGAATGAAAAACTGTTTTTT. Amino acid sequence: CATASQGKNEKLFF.

The rearrangement joins TRBV6-2 or TRBV6-3 to TRBJ2-1; 8 bases match TRBD2. Germline V CDR1 and CDR2: MNHEY, SVGEGT. The CDR3 contains 16 residues. With V trimmed by 7 bases and J by 0 bases, 8 bases remained unmatched. CDR3 sequence: CASNRGGFSSYNEQFF. CDR3 nucleotides: TGTGCCAGCAACCGCGGGGGGTTTAGCTCCTACAATGAGCAGTTCTTC.

Remarks on this clonotype: Its ends do not fully match the called genes, so a read error is possible. V and J are TRBV20-1 and TRBJ2-1, with a weak D call TRBD1 (5 bases). CDR3 size: 15 residues. Germline loops: CDR1 DFQATT, CDR2 SNEGSKA (reference sequence). The CDR3 loop is CCARVLTAPFNEQFF. CDR3 in DNA: TGCTGTGCTAGAGTGTTGACAGCCCCCTTCAATGAGCAGTTCTTC.

This clonotype was recorded a few times. The chain links TRBV11-2 to TRBJ2-1; 11 bases are shared with TRBD2. V gave up 2 bases and J gave up 3 bases; unmatched junction bases: 6. Germline CDR1 SGHAT, CDR2 FQNNGV. CDR3 length equals 17 residues. CDR3 sequence (DNA): TGTGCCAGCAGCTTAATGTGGCTAGCGGGAGGCTACAATGAGCAGTTCTTC. It is translated as CASSLMWLAGGYNEQFF.

The CDR3 DNA is TGTGCCATCAAGTCTGGGGCCAACGTCCTGACTTTC. Its translation: CAIKSGANVLTF. V and J are TRBV5-4 and TRBJ2-6, with no clear D. CDR3 length: 12 amino acids. V lost 9 bases to trimming and J lost 1 base, with 5 bases between them. Germline V gene lookup returns CDR1 SGHNT and CDR2 YYREEE (reference sequence).

The chain links TRBV24-1 to TRBJ2-1; D is unclear. Trimming took off 1 base at V and 5 bases at J, with 5 bases between the two ends. CDR3 length: 13 amino acids. Per germline, CDR1 KGHDR and CDR2 SFDVKD. CDR3 DNA sequence: TGTGCCACCAGTGATTTAACAGACAATGAGCAGTTCTTC. Encoded protein: CATSDLTDNEQFF.

This clonotype occurred a few times. The V and J genes are TRBV6-5 and TRBJ2-7; the D gene is possibly TRBD2 (5 bases). This CDR3 spans 15 amino acids. The ends were cut back, 1 base at V and 3 bases at J, with 13 bases in the middle. Germline CDR1 MNHEY, CDR2 SVGAGI. For the CDR3, the DNA is TGTGCCAGCAGTTACTTAGGCGGGTCTTTCTACGAGCAGTACTTC. It codes for CASSYLGGSFYEQYF.

The chain uses TRBV5-5 and TRBJ2-5; TRBD2 matches at 9 bases. The V gene's germline CDR1 is SGHKS and CDR2 YYEKEE (reference sequence). The CDR3 runs to 17 residues. Trimming removed 4 bases from V and 4 bases from J; junction bases left unmatched: 14. The CDR3 spells CASSPEGVAGDLETQYF. Here the CDR3 DNA reads TGTGCCAGCAGCCCAGAGGGGGTAGCGGGAGACCTAGAGACCCAGTACTTC.

The chain is built from TRBV5-5 and TRBJ1-6; 9 nucleotides agree with TRBD1. V trimming: 6 bases; J trimming: 8 bases; junction bases outside the gene matches: 12. Germline CDR1 SGHKS, CDR2 YYEKEE (reference sequence). The CDR3 runs to 16 residues. The CDR3 DNA sequence: TGTGCCAGCATCAAGACCGGGACAGGGCTTTATTCACCCCTCCACTTT. Its translation: CASIKTGTGLYSPLHF.

This chain uses TRBV12-3 or TRBV12-4 with TRBJ2-4; D perhaps matches TRBD1 (6 bases). This CDR3 has 12 amino acids. The V end was cut by 10 bases, the J end by 8 bases, with 15 bases between. The CDR3, as DNA: TGTGCCATCCAAGGGGACACCCACATTCAGTACTTC. It encodes CAIQGDTHIQYF.

This clonotype was detected a few times. This sequence joins TRBV12-3 or TRBV12-4 and TRBJ2-5; D remains unclear. The CDR3 consists of 12 residues. Trimming took 6 bases from V and 0 from J, leaving 5 bases between them. CDR3 protein: CASRIDQETQYF. The CDR3 nucleotides are TGTGCCAGCAGGATTGACCAAGAGACCCAGTACTTC.

The J gene is TRBJ1-1, the V gene TRBV5-4; D gene unclear. The CDR3 length is 15 residues. The germline gives CDR1 SGHNT, CDR2 YYREEE (reference sequence). V lost 2 bases, J lost 2 bases, and 13 bases lay in between. The CDR3 DNA is TGTGCCAGCAGCTTAGACATAACCCGAAACACTGAAGCTTTCTTT. Its translation: CASSLDITRNTEAFF.

This chain joins TRBV6-1 and TRBJ1-1; D is unresolved. CDR3 size: 12 residues. Germline CDR1 is MNHNS and CDR2 is SASEGT. The germline V and J ends were trimmed by 3 bases and 11 bases, with 13 bases remaining between them. The CDR3, as DNA: TGTGCCAGCAGTGACCCGCGCGTTGCCGCTTTCTTT. Its protein product is CASSDPRVAAFF.

The table lists this clonotype with a few counts. The chain carries TRBV12-3 or TRBV12-4 and TRBJ1-1; D is uncertain. Trimming left V 3 bases short and J 12 bases short, with 2 bases between. This CDR3 has 8 residues. The CDR3 coding sequence is TGTGCCAGCAGTTTGTCTTTCTTT. Residues: CASSLSFF.

This clonotype has only a few counts. This chain connects TRBV7-2 to TRBJ2-7; D perhaps matches TRBD1 (5 bases). Per germline, CDR1 SGHTA and CDR2 FQGNSA. The CDR3 consists of 15 residues. Trimming removed 5 bases from V and 3 bases from J, with 17 bases in between. The CDR3: CASSPTPGPVYEQYF. CDR3 sequence (DNA): TGTGCCAGCAGCCCCACCCCAGGGCCGGTCTACGAGCAGTACTTC.

This clonotype turned up a few times. CDR3 DNA: TGCAGTGCTAGTAACCGGCCGGGGGAGAGCACAGATACGCAGTATTTT. Translation gives CSASNRPGESTDTQYF. The chain uses TRBV20-1 and TRBJ2-3; a possible D gene is TRBD2 (6 bases). Trimming removed 3 bases from V and 0 bases from J, with 16 bases in between. Germline V gene sequence: CDR1 DFQATT, CDR2 SNEGSKA (reference sequence). The CDR3 has 16 residues.

The rearrangement joins TRBV28 to TRBJ2-3; the match to TRBD2 covers 8 bases. Germline CDR1 MDHEN, CDR2 SYDVKM. The V and J ends lost 7 bases and 9 bases, in that order; junction bases with no gene match: 12. CDR3 length: 14 residues. The CDR3 spells CASIREGGAWTQYF. The CDR3 bases are TGTGCCAGCATTCGGGAGGGGGGGGCCTGGACGCAGTATTTT. Looking up the rest from reference TRBV28 and TRBJ2-3 gives the full variable domain: DVKVTQSSRYLVKRTGEKVFLECVQDMDHENMFWYRQDPGLGLRLIYFSYDVKMKEKGDIPEGYSVSREKKERFSLILESASTNQTSMYLCASIREGGAWTQYFGPGTRLTVL.

The rearrangement joins TRBV20-1 to TRBJ2-7; 9 positions agree with TRBD2. Germline-derived CDR1 and CDR2 are DFQATT and SNEGSKA (reference sequence). After removal of 2 bases from V and 4 bases from J, the junction contained 12 bases not matched to a gene. The CDR3 extends over 16 amino acids. The CDR3 sequence is CSARISSAGGLYEQYF. The DNA for the CDR3 is TGCAGTGCTAGAATTTCTTCGGCGGGAGGGCTTTACGAGCAGTACTTC.

The chain recombines TRBV12-3 or TRBV12-4 with TRBJ1-1, with D tentatively TRBD1 (6 bases). CDR3 length: 13 amino acids. Trimming removed 5 bases at V and 8 bases at J, with 15 bases between. CDR3 bases: TGTGCCAGCAGTAGAGATACGGGGGGCGAAGCTTTCTTT. This encodes CASSRDTGGEAFF.

The V gene is TRBV12-3 or TRBV12-4, the J gene TRBJ2-5; 8 bases align to TRBD2. V trimming: 4 bases; J trimming: 4 bases; junction bases outside the gene matches: 5. The CDR3 sequence is 14 residues long. The CDR3 loop is CASSWSGSTETQYF. Written as DNA, the CDR3 is TGTGCCAGCAGTTGGAGCGGGAGTACAGAGACCCAGTACTTC.

This clonotype occurred a few times. The chain uses TRBV7-9 and TRBJ2-3, with D possibly TRBD1 on 5 matching bases. CDR3 length: 15 amino acids. Trimming removed 3 bases at V and 2 bases at J, with 12 bases between. CDR1 and CDR2 from the germline V gene are SEHNR and FQNEAQ (reference sequence). CDR3 in amino acids: CASSFRVANTDTQYF. As DNA, the CDR3 is TGTGCCAGCAGCTTCAGGGTGGCCAACACAGATACGCAGTATTTT.